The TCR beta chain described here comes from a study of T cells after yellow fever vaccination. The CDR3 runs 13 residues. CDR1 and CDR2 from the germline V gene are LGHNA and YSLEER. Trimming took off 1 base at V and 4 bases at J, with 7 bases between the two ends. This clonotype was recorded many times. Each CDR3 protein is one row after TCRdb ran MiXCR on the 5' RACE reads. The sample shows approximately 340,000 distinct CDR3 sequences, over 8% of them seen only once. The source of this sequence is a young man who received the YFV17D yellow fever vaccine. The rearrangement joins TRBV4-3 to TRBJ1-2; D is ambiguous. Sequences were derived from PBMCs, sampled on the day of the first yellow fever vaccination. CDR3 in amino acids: CASSQGVTYGYTF. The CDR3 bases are TGCGCCAGCAGCCAAGGGGTTACCTATGGCTACACCTTC.